This T cell receptor (beta chain) was sequenced in a study of shared clonotypes between healthy human individuals (TCRdb year 2020). About the study as a whole: The cohort comprised a couple of women and a few men aged 18 to 49 years. For each donor, three plates each were used for CD4 naive and CD4 memory, two plates were used for CD8 naive, and one plate was used for CD8 memory. The study deeply sequenced blood TCR repertoires of several healthy adults to estimate repertoire size and the extent of clonotype sharing between individuals. Different laboratories and diverse techniques were used to prepare libraries and sequence TCR repertoires, to increase sequencing depth and limit assay-specific biases. Between about 0.8 and 9 billion PBMCs per donor were obtained by leukapheresis.

Findings and caveats that apply to the study as a whole: Compared with non-shared clonotypes, clonotypes shared by all four sorted-subset donors had higher generation probabilities. Based on pairwise subsampling, the degree of clonotype sharing among donors was expected to be affected by sequencing depth. Rarefaction of sorted-subset datasets indicated incomplete sequencing despite the large sequencing depth. Sampling was restricted to blood, and TCR repertoires in tissue are likely to differ from TCR repertoires in blood. Because the study included only a small number of donors, the genetic and exposure-history diversity represented was limited. Sharing across a handful of donors was observed for roughly 5% of naive CD4, 3% to 3.5% of naive CD8, roughly 2.4% of memory CD4, and about 0.38% of memory CD8 clonotypes. Larger estimated clonotype richness was generally found for naive subsets than for memory subsets.

The CDR3 contains 15 residues, cysteine and phenylalanine counted. Kept here is only the CDR3 DNA, which spans 45 bases and is read in frame from base 1. The CDR1 and CDR2 encoded by the germline V gene are MNHEY and SVGAGI. Ends trimmed: V by 6 bases, J by 2 bases; bases unmatched to a gene: 6. As concerns this clone: Its recognized antigen is unknown. No base qualities exist here, and no much larger clone lies one base off it. This sample also contains other DNA sequences that code for the same CDR3.

Donors were healthy HIV-negative adults with no recently reported acute infections or vaccinations. Only Caucasian adults living in Nashville, Tennessee, USA were represented among the donors. CD4+ T cells were enriched by magnetic negative selection, after which naive cells were positively selected on CD45RA and the negative fraction was taken as the memory subset. After blood collection by leukapheresis, PBMCs were isolated using Ficoll-Histopaque density gradient centrifugation and then cryopreserved in the vapor phase of liquid nitrogen. Purity and quantity of every magnetically sorted T cell population were checked by analytical flow cytometry. Genomic DNA was isolated from each sorted fraction and quantified by UV absorbance on a Nanodrop 2000c. Using the deep immunoSEQ assay, TCR CDR3 regions were amplified from genomic DNA by multiplex PCR. Extracted genomic DNA from each cell subset was distributed evenly across all wells of several immunoSEQ 96-well plates, and each plate was treated as a replicate. For sorted subsets, each replicate PCR was loaded with approximately 200 ng genomic DNA, equivalent to some 31,000 T cell genomes. Purified libraries were measured with a Qubit 3.0 fluorometer, size-checked on a Bioanalyzer 2100, and measured again with the KAPA Library Quantification kit. Every immunoSEQ 96-well plate was sequenced on a separate single-read 150-cycle Illumina NextSeq 550 flow cell. In the original analysis: Because the immunoSEQ output held only junctional sequences and lacked quality scores, the filtering could not match the filtering applied to full-length reads. To assign V/J genes and CDR3, sequences were annotated against IMGT germline references using PyIR, a Python wrapper for IgBLAST v1.9. Reads with weak V/J assignments (E-value above 1e-6), missing CDR3, stop codons, out-of-frame junctions, or ambiguous translated residues were removed. V3J clonotypes were defined as sequences sharing the same inferred V gene, J gene, and CDR3 amino acid sequence. The percentage overlap between two repertoires was calculated by dividing the number of shared unique clonotypes by the size of the smaller repertoire. Three approaches were used to assess repertoire richness: RTK rarefaction, the Chao1 estimator, and Recon v2.1 estimates of unobserved clonotypes. Generation probabilities for all TCRbeta clonotypes obtained by the gDNA method from several donors were computed using OLGA. TCRdb provides this immuneACCESS table in a form limited to in-frame rearrangements. Some clones are lacking; in checked studies, under half of them reflect an unresolved V gene, and why the rest are absent is not known. V and J calls and clone size follow that table, whereas D and trimming were derived from the DNA. In this sample the table shows 2 million to 2.5 million clones, 80% to 95% of which occur a single time. The ten most abundant clones make up under 0.45% of the sample.

The clonotype comes from a young man in good health. Some clones in this sample may be carry-over from other donors' samples. The rearrangement joined TRBV6-5 to TRBJ2-7, with TRBD2 identical over 11 junction bases. Sequenced: naive CD4+ T cells from PBMCs. The label giving this sample's cell subset or site can be read as: CD45RA+ positively selected. The CDR3 protein: CASSTGTSGTYEQYF. The nucleotide sequence is given as TGTGCCAGCAGCACCGGGACTAGCGGTACCTACGAGCAGTACTTC.